These 10 T cell receptor beta chains came from one sample sequenced in a study of T cell repertoires in cytomegalovirus infection. Using its own MiXCR run on the reads, TCRdb lists one record per CDR3 protein. Of some 71,000 distinct CDR3 sequences in the sample, around 28% were seen once. These TCRs' antigens remain unknown. The source was CD8+ T cells from cultured PBMCs, collected from culture after CMV antigen stimulation. Source of these receptors: a human donor in good health (CMV status not recorded). Some clones in this sample may be carry-over from other donors' samples.

This chain uses TRBV6-1 with TRBJ2-5, with 7 bases identical to TRBD2. V was pared by 1 base and J by 0 bases, with 5 bases of the junction left unmatched. The CDR3 consists of 16 residues. Germline loops: CDR1 MNHNS, CDR2 SASEGT. In DNA form, the CDR3 reads TGTGCCAGCAGTGAAGAGGCGGGAGAACACCAAGAGACCCAGTACTTC. It encodes CASSEEAGEHQETQYF.

The rearrangement joins TRBV12-3 or TRBV12-4 to TRBJ2-3; 9 nucleotides align to TRBD1. This CDR3 has 15 amino acids. After removal of 6 bases from V and 4 bases from J, the junction contained 8 bases not matched to a gene. CDR3 loop: CASSSGTGQADTQYF. CDR3 sequence (DNA): TGTGCCAGCAGCTCCGGGACAGGGCAAGCAGATACGCAGTATTTT.

The V call is TRBV10-3, the J call TRBJ2-7, with a possible D match to TRBD1 (7 bases). This CDR3 region has 13 residues. Germline CDR1 is ENHRY and CDR2 is SYGVKD. Trimming pared 8 bases from V and 1 base from J, leaving 12 bases between. CDR3 protein: CAISQGGSYEQYF. As DNA, the CDR3 is TGTGCCATCTCCCAGGGGGGATCCTACGAGCAGTACTTC.

The chain combines TRBV4-1 with TRBJ2-7; 7 bases fit TRBD2. The CDR3 has 15 residues. Germline V lookup: CDR1 MGHRA, CDR2 YSYEKL. V was pared by 0 bases and J by 4 bases, with 6 bases of the junction left unmatched. The DNA of the CDR3 is TGCGCCAGCAGCCAAGACCTAGCGGCAATTTACGAGCAGTACTTC. Protein sequence: CASSQDLAAIYEQYF.

This clonotype was seen only a few times. V is TRBV27 and J is TRBJ1-2, with TRBD1 matching 10 bases. Germline trimming cut 6 bases from V and 7 bases from J; bases unmatched to any gene: 11. Germline V lookup: CDR1 MNHEY, CDR2 SMNVEV (reference sequence). The CDR3 totals 15 residues. CDR3 region: CASRGGDRGRIGYTF. The CDR3 DNA reads TGTGCCAGCAGGGGGGGGGACAGGGGAAGGATTGGCTACACCTTC.

The J gene is TRBJ1-4, the V gene TRBV7-2; no definite D call. Germline loops: CDR1 SGHTA, CDR2 FQGNSA. This CDR3 has 15 residues. Trimming left V 6 bases short and J 3 bases short, with 14 bases between. The CDR3, as DNA: TGTGCCAGCAGACCCTCAGGAGAAGCTAATGAAAAACTGTTTTTT. Residues: CASRPSGEANEKLFF.

This clonotype showed up just a few times. J is TRBJ1-2 and V is TRBV5-6; possibly TRBD1 for D (6 bases). This CDR3 comprises 14 residues. Per the germline V gene, CDR1 is SGHDT and CDR2 is YYEEEE. Trimming pared 0 bases from V and 3 bases from J, leaving 9 bases between. The CDR3 is CASSLGQVYYGYTF. The DNA of the CDR3 is TGTGCCAGCAGCTTGGGACAGGTTTACTATGGCTACACCTTC.

The genes are TRBV19 and TRBJ1-5; the match to TRBD1 covers 7 bases. The CDR3 is 14 residues long. Germline V gene data show CDR1 as LNHDA and CDR2 as SQIVND (reference sequence). After removal of 4 bases from V and 6 bases from J, the junction contained 6 bases not matched to a gene. CDR3 in amino acids: CASSTRQGGQPQHF. The CDR3 nucleotides are TGTGCCAGTAGTACCCGACAGGGCGGTCAGCCCCAGCATTTT.

The V call is TRBV28, the J call TRBJ1-5; D not resolved. The CDR3 runs 11 residues. The germline CDR1 and CDR2 sequences are MDHEN and SYDVKM. V dropped 7 bases and J dropped 11 bases, with 12 bases sitting between them. CDR3 amino acids: CASTYNRAQHF. DNA of the CDR3: TGTGCCAGCACCTATAATCGGGCCCAGCATTTT.

The rearrangement uses TRBV7-4 and TRBJ2-7, with a weak D call TRBD1 (6 bases). This CDR3 region has 16 residues. Germline V gene sequence: CDR1 SGHVT, CDR2 SQSDAQ. Trimming pared 5 bases from V and 3 bases from J, leaving 20 bases between. DNA for the CDR3: TGTGCCAGCAGCCCCAGCCGAGGGGGAAGCCTCTACGAGCAGTACTTC. Its translation is CASSPSRGGSLYEQYF.